The 3 T cell receptor beta chains in this list originate from one sample, sequenced in a study of shared clonotypes between healthy human individuals (dated by TCRdb to the early 2020s). Libraries were made using the immunoSEQ multiplex PCR assay. As stored in TCRdb, this immuneACCESS dataset retains in-frame rearrangements with V and J assigned. A fraction of the clones does not appear; measured against another copy, unresolved V genes explain less than half of the discrepancy, and the remainder lacks a known reason. The sample profile shows a few million clones; around nine tenths of them were found once. Of the sample, about 0.13% is held by the ten largest clones. Sequenced: naive CD4+ T cells sorted from blood. The cell subset or site tag for this specimen amounts to: CD45RA+ positively selected. The source is a man younger than 30 in good health.

V gene TRBV5-1 combines with J gene TRBJ2-5, with TRBD2 matching over 10 bases. There are 15 residues in the CDR3. After removal of 4 bases from V and 5 bases from J, the junction contained 8 bases not matched to a gene. CDR1 is SGHRS and CDR2 is YFSETQ in the germline V gene. CDR3 sequence: CASSGGLAAVETQYF. CDR3 DNA sequence: TGCGCCAGCAGCGGTGGACTAGCGGCGGTCGAGACCCAGTACTTC.

The chain is built from TRBV9 and TRBJ1-1; D not resolved. Germline V gives CDR1 SGDLS, CDR2 YYNGEE. Trimming cost V 4 bases and J 2 bases, with 15 bases left between them. CDR3 length: 15 residues. The CDR3 nucleotides are TGTGCCAGCAGCCCTCAGTCATGGGCTAACACTGAAGCTTTCTTT. It encodes CASSPQSWANTEAFF.

The chain joins TRBV29-1 to TRBJ2-5, with D perhaps being TRBD1 or TRBD2 (5 bases each). V was pared by 4 bases and J by 5 bases, with 14 bases between. CDR3 length: 13 residues. Germline CDR1 reads SQVTM; CDR2 reads ANQGSEA. DNA of the CDR3: TGCAGCGTTGGTGGGGGTAGCATGGAGACCCAGTACTTC. This gives the protein CSVGGGSMETQYF.